One and the same sample provided the 12 T cell receptor beta chains below, sequenced in a study of blood T cells in healthy people across ages. The authors ran a second PCR of about 7 to 11 cycles using a sample-barcoded 5' primer and a J-beta primer mix. TCRdb re-called the 5' RACE reads through MiXCR, storing one row per CDR3 protein. The sample lists some 710,000 distinct CDR3 sequences; around 45% were seen once. Sequences were obtained from blood. Source of these receptors: a man older than 75 in good health.

This clonotype showed up just a few times. The V gene is TRBV2, the J gene TRBJ1-2, with D unclear. The CDR3 contains 12 residues. Germline assignment: CDR1 SNHLY and CDR2 FYNNEI. V dropped 8 bases and J dropped 5 bases, with 12 bases sitting between them. This CDR3 is CASAGMRYGYTF. For the CDR3, the DNA is TGTGCCAGCGCGGGGATGAGATATGGCTACACCTTC.

This chain connects TRBV27 to TRBJ2-5, with TRBD2 identical over 11 bases. The V gene end was trimmed by 5 bases and the J gene end by 2 bases; junction bases not matched to a gene: 16. The V gene's germline CDR1 is MNHEY and CDR2 SMNVEV (reference sequence). This CDR3 contains 19 residues. The CDR3 DNA follows: TGTGCCAGCAGTAAAGTACTTATAGCGGGAGGGCCGCAGCAAGAGACCCAGTACTTC. Translating gives CASSKVLIAGGPQQETQYF.

With regard to this clonotype: Being one base from a much bigger clone, this may be a read error. This chain joins TRBV27 and TRBJ2-1; unclear D gene. The J call may not be correct, given that the DNA end is closer to TRBJ2-7. The germline gives CDR1 MNHEY, CDR2 SMNVEV (reference sequence). This CDR3 contains 11 residues. The CDR3 DNA reads as TGTGCCAGGAGTTTATTCTACGAGCAGTACTTC. This gives the protein CARSLFYEQYF.

The chain carries TRBV13 and TRBJ2-1; 8 nucleotides match TRBD2. Per germline, CDR1 PRHDT and CDR2 FYEKMQ (reference sequence). The CDR3 is made up of 17 amino acids. J lost 6 bases, V lost 4 bases, and 14 bases had no gene match. The CDR3 reads CASSSVPGLGTLNEQFF. The CDR3 region has the DNA TGTGCCAGCAGCTCGGTGCCGGGACTAGGAACCCTCAATGAGCAGTTCTTC. The full variable domain, its missing parts supplied by reference TRBV13 and TRBJ2-1, is AAGVIQSPRHLIKEKRETATLKCYPIPRHDTVYWYQQGPGQDPQFLISFYEKMQSDKGSIPDRFSAQQFSDYHSELNMSSLELGDSALYFCASSSVPGLGTLNEQFFGPGTRLTVL.

The chain links TRBV29-1 to TRBJ2-1; 10 bases align to TRBD2. The CDR3 is 15 amino acids. J gave up 5 bases and V 4 bases, and 8 bases lay outside the gene matches. The germline V gene has CDR1 SQVTM and CDR2 ANQGSEA. CDR3 nucleotide sequence: TGCAGCGTTGCCCAACTAGCGGGAAGGGACAATGAGCAGTTCTTC. Amino acid sequence: CSVAQLAGRDNEQFF.

The J gene is TRBJ2-5, the V gene TRBV7-9; D gene ambiguous. Looked up from germline, CDR1 is SEHNR and CDR2 is FQNEAQ (reference sequence). Deletions cut 6 bases from V and 13 bases from J, with 18 bases between. This CDR3 has 12 residues. The CDR3 DNA sequence: TGTGCCAGCAGTTCGGACGGATTTTGGGCGTACTTC. This sequence encodes CASSSDGFWAYF.

The V call is TRBV2, the J call TRBJ2-1; D is undetermined. The V and J ends lost 0 bases and 6 bases respectively, with 9 bases between them. Per the germline V gene, CDR1 is SNHLY and CDR2 is FYNNEI. This CDR3 comprises 14 residues. The CDR3 DNA reads as TGTGCCAGCAGTGAAGCGAATAGCAGCAATGAGCAGTTCTTC. Translation: CASSEANSSNEQFF. The full variable domain, with the rest looked up from reference TRBV2 and TRBJ2-1, is EPEVTQTPSHQVTQMGQEVILRCVPISNHLYFYWYRQILGQKVEFLVSFYNNEISEKSEIFDDQFSVERPDGSNFTLKIRSTKLEDSAMYFCASSEANSSNEQFFGPGTRLTVL.

V usage is TRBV11-1 and J usage is TRBJ2-2, with D possibly being TRBD2 (6 bases). Trimming cost V 6 bases and J 0 bases, with 11 bases left between them. Germline CDR1 is SGHAT and CDR2 is FQDESV (reference sequence). CDR3 size: 15 residues. CDR3 sequence reads: CASRAPGANTGELFF. The CDR3 region has the DNA TGTGCCAGCAGGGCCCCGGGGGCGAACACCGGGGAGCTGTTTTTT.

V is TRBV7-2 and J is TRBJ2-1; D is undetermined. Trimming took 0 bases from V and 2 from J, leaving 8 bases between them. The CDR3 runs to 15 residues. Germline lookup yields CDR1 SGHTA and CDR2 FQGNSA. The DNA of the CDR3 is TGTGCCAGCAGCTTAGCTGGGTTACCCTACAATGAGCAGTTCTTC. Residues: CASSLAGLPYNEQFF. The full variable domain, completed using reference TRBV7-2 and TRBJ2-1, is GAGVSQSPSNKVTEKGKDVELRCDPISGHTALYWYRQSLGQGLEFLIYFQGNSAPDKSGLPSDRFSAERTGGSVSTLTIQRTQQEDSAVYLCASSLAGLPYNEQFFGPGTRLTVL.

This chain joins TRBV7-6 and TRBJ2-7, with D hard to call. The length of the CDR3 is 15 residues. Germline CDR1 SGHVS, CDR2 FNYEAQ. Between the trimmed V and J ends, which lost 2 bases and 9 bases, there was a span of 20 bases. The CDR3 nucleotides are TGTGCCAGCAGCTTAAGCCCCGCATCTCCCCTAGGGCAGTACTTC. Protein product: CASSLSPASPLGQYF.

This clonotype was detected a few times. The chain uses TRBV4-2 and TRBJ2-1, with D perhaps matching TRBD1 (5 bases). The germline gives CDR1 LGHNA, CDR2 YNFKEQ. Trimming pared 0 bases from V and 3 bases from J, leaving 12 bases between. The CDR3 is 16 residues long. CDR3 nucleotide sequence: TGTGCCAGCAGCCAAGAAACAGGAAGTTTCTACAATGAGCAGTTCTTC. It encodes CASSQETGSFYNEQFF.

This clonotype has just a few counts. The gene calls are TRBV4-1 and TRBJ2-1; 7 bases match TRBD1. This CDR3 is built from 16 residues. V shed 0 bases and J 6 bases; nucleotides not matched to a gene: 8. The V gene's germline CDR1 is MGHRA and CDR2 YSYEKL. The CDR3 is CASSQDSRQGFNEQFF. In nucleotides, the CDR3 is TGCGCCAGCAGCCAAGATTCGAGACAGGGTTTCAATGAGCAGTTCTTC.